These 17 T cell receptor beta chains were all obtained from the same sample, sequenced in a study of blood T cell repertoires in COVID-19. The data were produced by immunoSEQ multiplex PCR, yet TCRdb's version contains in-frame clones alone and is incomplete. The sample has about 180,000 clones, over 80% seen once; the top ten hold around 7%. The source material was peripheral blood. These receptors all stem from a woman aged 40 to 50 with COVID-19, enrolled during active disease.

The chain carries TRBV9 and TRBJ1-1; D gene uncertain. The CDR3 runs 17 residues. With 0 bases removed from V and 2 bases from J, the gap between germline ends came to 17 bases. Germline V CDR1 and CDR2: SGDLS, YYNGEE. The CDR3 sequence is CASSVGLPGRLNTEAFF. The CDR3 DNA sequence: TGTGCCAGCAGCGTAGGGTTACCAGGACGACTAAACACTGAAGCTTTCTTT. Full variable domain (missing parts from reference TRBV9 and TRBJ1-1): DSGVTQTPKHLITATGQRVTLRCSPRSGDLSVYWYQQSLDQGLQFLIQYYNGEERAKGNILERFSAQQFPDLHSELNLSSLELGDSALYFCASSVGLPGRLNTEAFFGQGTRLTVV.

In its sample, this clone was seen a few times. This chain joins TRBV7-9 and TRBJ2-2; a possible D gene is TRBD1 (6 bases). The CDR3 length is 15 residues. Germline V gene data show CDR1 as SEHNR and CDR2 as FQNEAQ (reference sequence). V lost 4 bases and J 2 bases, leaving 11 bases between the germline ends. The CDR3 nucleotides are TGTGCCAGCAGCTCAGGACAGTCTAACACCGGGGAGCTGTTTTTT. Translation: CASSSGQSNTGELFF.

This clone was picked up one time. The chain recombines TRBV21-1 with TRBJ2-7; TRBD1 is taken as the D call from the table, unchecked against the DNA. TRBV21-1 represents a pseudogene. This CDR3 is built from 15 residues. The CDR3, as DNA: TGTGCCAGCAGCGAAGGGCTAGGGGTACTCTACGAGCAGTACTTC. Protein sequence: CASSEGLGVLYEQYF.

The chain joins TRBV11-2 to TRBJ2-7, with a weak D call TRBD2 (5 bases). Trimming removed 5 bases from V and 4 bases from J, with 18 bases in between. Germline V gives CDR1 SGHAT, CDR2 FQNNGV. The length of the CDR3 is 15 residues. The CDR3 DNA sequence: TGTGCCAGCAGCCTATCCGGGGTAGCGAGTTACGAGCAGTACTTC. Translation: CASSLSGVASYEQYF. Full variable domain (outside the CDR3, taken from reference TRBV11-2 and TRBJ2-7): EAGVAQSPRYKIIEKRQSVAFWCNPISGHATLYWYQQILGQGPKLLIQFQNNGVVDDSQLPKDRFSAERLKGVDSTLKIQPAKLEDSAVYLCASSLSGVASYEQYFGPGTRLTVT.

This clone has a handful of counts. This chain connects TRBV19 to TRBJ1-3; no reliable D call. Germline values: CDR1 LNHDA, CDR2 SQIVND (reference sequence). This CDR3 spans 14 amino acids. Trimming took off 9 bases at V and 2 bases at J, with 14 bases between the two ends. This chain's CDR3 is CASGGYGAGNTIYF. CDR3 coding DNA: TGTGCCAGCGGAGGTTATGGGGCTGGAAACACCATATATTTT.

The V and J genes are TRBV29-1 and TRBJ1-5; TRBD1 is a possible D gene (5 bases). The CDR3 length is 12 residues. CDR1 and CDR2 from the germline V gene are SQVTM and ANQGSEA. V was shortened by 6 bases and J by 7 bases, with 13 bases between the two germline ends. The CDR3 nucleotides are TGCAGCGTAGGACCCGCAGGGCAGCCCCAGCATTTT. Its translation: CSVGPAGQPQHF.

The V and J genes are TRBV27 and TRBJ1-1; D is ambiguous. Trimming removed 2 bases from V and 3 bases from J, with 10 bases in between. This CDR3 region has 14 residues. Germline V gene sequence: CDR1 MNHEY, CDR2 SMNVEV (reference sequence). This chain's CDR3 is CASSLVRLDTEAFF. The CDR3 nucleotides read TGTGCCAGCAGTTTAGTACGGTTGGACACTGAAGCTTTCTTT.

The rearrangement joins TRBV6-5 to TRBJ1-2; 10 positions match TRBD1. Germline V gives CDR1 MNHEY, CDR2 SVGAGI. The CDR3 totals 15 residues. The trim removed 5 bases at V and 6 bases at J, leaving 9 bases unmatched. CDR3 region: CASSTRDRGGDGYTF. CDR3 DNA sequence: TGTGCCAGCAGTACTCGGGACAGGGGAGGGGATGGCTACACCTTC.

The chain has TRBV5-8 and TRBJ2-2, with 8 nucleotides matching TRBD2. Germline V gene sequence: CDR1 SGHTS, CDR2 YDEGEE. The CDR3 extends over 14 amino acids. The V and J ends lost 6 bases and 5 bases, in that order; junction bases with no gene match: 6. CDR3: CASTRGGQTGELFF. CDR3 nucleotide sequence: TGTGCCAGCACCCGGGGGGGGCAAACCGGGGAGCTGTTTTTT.

In nucleotides, the CDR3 is TGCGCCAGCAGCCAAGACCTCGGACTCCTCGAGCAGTTCTTC. Amino acid sequence: CASSQDLGLLEQFF. The V call is TRBV4-1, the J call TRBJ2-1, with D maybe TRBD2 (5 bases). The CDR3 runs to 14 residues. V was shortened by 0 bases and J by 10 bases, with 13 bases between the two germline ends. Germline CDR1 reads MGHRA; CDR2 reads YSYEKL.

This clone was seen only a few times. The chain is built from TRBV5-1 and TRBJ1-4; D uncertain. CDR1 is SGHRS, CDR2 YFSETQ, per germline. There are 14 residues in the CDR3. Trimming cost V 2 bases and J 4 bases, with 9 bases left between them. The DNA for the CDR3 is TGCGCCAGCAGCTTCGAACAGCTTAATGAAAAACTGTTTTTT. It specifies CASSFEQLNEKLFF. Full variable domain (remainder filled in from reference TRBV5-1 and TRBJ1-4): KAGVTQTPRYLIKTRGQQVTLSCSPISGHRSVSWYQQTPGQGLQFLFEYFSETQRNKGNFPGRFSGRQFSNSRSEMNVSTLELGDSALYLCASSFEQLNEKLFFGSGTQLSVL.

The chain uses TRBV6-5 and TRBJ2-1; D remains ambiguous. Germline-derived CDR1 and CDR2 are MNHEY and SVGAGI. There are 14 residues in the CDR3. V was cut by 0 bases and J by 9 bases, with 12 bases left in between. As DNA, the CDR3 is TGTGCCAGCAGTTACTCCCCCGAAGTGGCTGAGCAGTTCTTC. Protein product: CASSYSPEVAEQFF.

The CDR3 is CASSIRQGAGTGELFF. The DNA of the CDR3 is TGTGCCAGCAGCATCCGACAGGGGGCGGGCACCGGGGAGCTGTTTTTT. V and J are TRBV9 and TRBJ2-2; 10 bases map to TRBD1. Germline CDR1 and CDR2: SGDLS and YYNGEE. This CDR3 contains 16 residues. The V and J ends lost 4 bases and 4 bases, in that order; junction bases with no gene match: 7.

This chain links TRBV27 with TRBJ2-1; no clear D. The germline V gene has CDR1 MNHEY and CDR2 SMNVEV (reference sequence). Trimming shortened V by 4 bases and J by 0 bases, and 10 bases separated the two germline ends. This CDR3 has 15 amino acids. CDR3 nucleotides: TGTGCCAGCAGTTCCCTGAGTATCTCCTACAATGAGCAGTTCTTC. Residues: CASSSLSISYNEQFF.

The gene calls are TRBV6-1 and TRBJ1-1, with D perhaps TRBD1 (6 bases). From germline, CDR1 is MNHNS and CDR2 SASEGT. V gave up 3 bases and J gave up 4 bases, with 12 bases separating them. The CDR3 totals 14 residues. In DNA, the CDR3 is TGTGCCAGCAGTGACATACAGGGTAGCACTGAAGCTTTCTTT. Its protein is CASSDIQGSTEAFF.

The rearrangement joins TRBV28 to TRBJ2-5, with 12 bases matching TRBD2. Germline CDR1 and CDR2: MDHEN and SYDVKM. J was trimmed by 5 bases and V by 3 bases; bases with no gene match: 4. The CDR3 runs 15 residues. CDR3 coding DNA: TGTGCCAGCAGTTTGACTAGCGGGAGTGGGGAGACCCAGTACTTC. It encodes CASSLTSGSGETQYF.

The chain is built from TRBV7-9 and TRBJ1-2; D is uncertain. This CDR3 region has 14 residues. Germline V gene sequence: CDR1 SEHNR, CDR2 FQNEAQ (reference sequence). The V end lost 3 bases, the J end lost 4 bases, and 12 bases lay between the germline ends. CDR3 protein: CASSFLDMGYGYTF. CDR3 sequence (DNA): TGTGCCAGCAGCTTTCTTGACATGGGCTATGGCTACACCTTC.